This T cell receptor beta chain was recorded in a study of cytomegalovirus exposure and HLA in healthy donors. General study findings and limits: As a later analysis revealed, most CMV-associated TCR beta chains appeared HLA-restricted. The likely origin of a cluster of highly shared sequence variants was a sequencing artifact. In an earlier analysis, productive rearrangement rates for most beta V segments clustered near 87% or 30%.

PCR used 60 Vbeta primers and 13 Jbeta primers. Sequencing was performed with immunoSEQ multiplex PCR; in TCRdb, only in-frame clones are kept and a portion is missing. Its table lists about 25,000 clones. The donors, nominally healthy at sampling, likely had unrecorded immune exposures. The CDR3 has 16 amino acids. Germline V gives CDR1 SEHNR, CDR2 FQNEAQ (reference sequence). With 3 bases removed from V and 2 bases from J, the gap between germline ends came to 16 bases. About this clone: Its antigen is currently unknown.

The sequence came from a male donor in good health and CMV-seropositive. Sequencing was done on a sample of PBMCs. The chain uses TRBV7-9 and TRBJ2-5; a weak D match, TRBD1 (6 bases). DNA of the CDR3: TGTGCCAGCAGCTTGGGTCCCGGGACATTACAAGAGACCCAGTACTTC. It codes for CASSLGPGTLQETQYF.